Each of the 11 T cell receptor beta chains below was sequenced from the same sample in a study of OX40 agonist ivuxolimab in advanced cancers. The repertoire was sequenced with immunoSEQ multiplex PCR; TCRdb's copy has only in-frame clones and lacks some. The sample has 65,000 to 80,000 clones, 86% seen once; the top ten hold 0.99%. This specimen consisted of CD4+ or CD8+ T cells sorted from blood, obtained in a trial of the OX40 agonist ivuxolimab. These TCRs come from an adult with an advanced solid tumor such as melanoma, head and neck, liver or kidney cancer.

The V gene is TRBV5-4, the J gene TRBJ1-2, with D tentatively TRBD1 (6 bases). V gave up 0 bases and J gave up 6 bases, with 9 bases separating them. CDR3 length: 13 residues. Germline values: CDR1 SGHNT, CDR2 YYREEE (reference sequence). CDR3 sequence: CASSLATGNGYTF. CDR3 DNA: TGTGCCAGCAGCTTGGCAACAGGGAATGGCTACACCTTC.

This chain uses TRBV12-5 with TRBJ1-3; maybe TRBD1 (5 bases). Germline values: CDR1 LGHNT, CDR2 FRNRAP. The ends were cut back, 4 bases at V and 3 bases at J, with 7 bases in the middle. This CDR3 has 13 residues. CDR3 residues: CASGSRDGNTIYF. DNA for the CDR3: TGTGCTAGTGGTTCCAGGGATGGAAACACCATATATTTT.

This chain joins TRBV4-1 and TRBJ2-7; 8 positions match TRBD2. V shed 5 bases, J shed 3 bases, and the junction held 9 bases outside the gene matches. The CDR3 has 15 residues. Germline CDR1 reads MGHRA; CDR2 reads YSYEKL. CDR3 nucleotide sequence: TGCGCCAGCAGCACGAGCGGGGGCGCTTACTACGAGCAGTACTTC. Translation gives CASSTSGGAYYEQYF.

The CDR3 nucleotides read TGCGCCAGCAGCCAAGGACATAGCAATCAGCCCCAGCATTTT. It is translated as CASSQGHSNQPQHF. The V and J genes are TRBV4-3 and TRBJ1-5, with D unclear. V lost 1 base and J 0 bases, leaving 4 bases between the germline ends. The CDR3 has 14 residues. Germline CDR1 LGHNA, CDR2 YSLEER.

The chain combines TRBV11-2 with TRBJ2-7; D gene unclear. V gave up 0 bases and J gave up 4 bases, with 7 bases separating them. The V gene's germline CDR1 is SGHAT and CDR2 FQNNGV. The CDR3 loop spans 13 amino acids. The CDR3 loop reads CASSLESQYEQYF. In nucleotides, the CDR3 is TGTGCCAGCAGCTTAGAATCCCAGTACGAGCAGTACTTC.

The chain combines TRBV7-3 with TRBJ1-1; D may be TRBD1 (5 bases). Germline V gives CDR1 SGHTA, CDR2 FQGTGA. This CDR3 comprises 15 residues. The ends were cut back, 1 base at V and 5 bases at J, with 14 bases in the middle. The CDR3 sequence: CASSLNAGSGTEAFF. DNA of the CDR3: TGTGCCAGCAGCTTAAATGCAGGGTCGGGTACTGAAGCTTTCTTT. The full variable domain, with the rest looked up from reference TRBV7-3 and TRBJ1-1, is GAGVSQTPSNKVTEKGKYVELRCDPISGHTALYWYRQSLGQGPEFLIYFQGTGAADDSGLPNDRFFAVRPEGSVSTLKIQRTERGDSAVYLCASSLNAGSGTEAFFGQGTRLTVV.

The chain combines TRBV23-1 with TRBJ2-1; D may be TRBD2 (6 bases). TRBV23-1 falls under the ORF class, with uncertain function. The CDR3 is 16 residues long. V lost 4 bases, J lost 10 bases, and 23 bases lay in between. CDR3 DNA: TGCGCCAGCAGTCCTCTGCGGGACGTGGGGAGGTTGGAGCAGTTCTTC. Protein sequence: CASSPLRDVGRLEQFF.

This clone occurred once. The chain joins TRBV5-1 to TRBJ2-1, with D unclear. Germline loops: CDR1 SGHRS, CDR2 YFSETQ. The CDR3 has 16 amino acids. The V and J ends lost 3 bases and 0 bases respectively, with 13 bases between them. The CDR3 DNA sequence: TGCGCCAGCAGCTCTACACTTTATTCCTCCTACAATGAGCAGTTCTTC. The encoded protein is CASSSTLYSSYNEQFF.

CDR3: CSVAGGNTEAFF. CDR3 coding DNA: TGCAGTGTGGCTGGGGGGAACACTGAAGCTTTCTTT. This chain connects TRBV29-1 to TRBJ1-1; a possible D gene is TRBD1 (5 bases). This CDR3 spans 12 amino acids. The germline V gene has CDR1 SQVTM and CDR2 ANQGSEA.

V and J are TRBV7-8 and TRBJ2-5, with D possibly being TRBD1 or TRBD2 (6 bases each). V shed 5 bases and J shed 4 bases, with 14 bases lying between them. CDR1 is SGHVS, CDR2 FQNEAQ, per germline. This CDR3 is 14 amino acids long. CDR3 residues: CASSPIEGGETQYF. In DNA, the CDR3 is TGTGCCAGCAGCCCAATCGAGGGGGGAGAGACCCAGTACTTC.

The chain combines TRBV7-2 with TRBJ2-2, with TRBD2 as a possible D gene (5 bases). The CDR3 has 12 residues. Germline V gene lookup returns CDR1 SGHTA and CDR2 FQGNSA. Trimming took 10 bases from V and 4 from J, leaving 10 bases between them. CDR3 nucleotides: TGTGCCACTCATAGCGTCACCGGGGAGCTGTTTTTT. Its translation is CATHSVTGELFF.